These 22 T cell receptor beta chains originate from one sample sequenced in a study of shared clonotypes between healthy human individuals. This table comes from immunoSEQ multiplex PCR, and its TCRdb copy is limited to in-frame clones, with some not included. The profile covers approximately 470,000 clones, with about 85% appearing a single time and roughly 13% taken by the ten largest. Sequenced input: PBMCs. Receptor source: a middle-aged woman in good health. Some clones in this sample may be carry-over from other donors' samples.

In this sample, this clone turned up once. V and J are TRBV7-2 and TRBJ1-2; 8 bases align to TRBD1. With 7 bases clipped from V and 4 bases from J, the junction kept 8 bases outside the gene matches. CDR1 SGHTA and CDR2 FQGNSA come from the germline V gene. The CDR3 runs to 14 residues. In DNA form, the CDR3 reads TGTGCCAGCAACTTCAGGGGGCTGCGCTATGGCTACACCTTC. This encodes CASNFRGLRYGYTF.

The J gene is TRBJ2-2, the V gene TRBV11-3, with a possible D match to TRBD1 (5 bases). Trimming stripped 5 bases from V and 2 bases from J, with 9 bases between. The CDR3 sequence is 14 residues long. CDR1 SGHNT and CDR2 YENEEA come from the germline V gene. CDR3 region: CASSRGLNTGELFF. CDR3 nucleotides: TGTGCCAGCAGCAGGGGCCTTAACACCGGGGAGCTGTTTTTT.

The chain joins TRBV5-1 to TRBJ2-7; TRBD2 matches 14 bases. V was pared by 10 bases and J by 3 bases, with 9 bases of the junction left unmatched. Germline-derived CDR1 and CDR2 are SGHRS and YFSETQ. This CDR3 region has 15 residues. CDR3 loop: CALWGLAGEFYEQYF. In nucleotides, the CDR3 is TGCGCCTTGTGGGGACTAGCGGGAGAATTCTACGAGCAGTACTTC.

CDR3 nucleotide sequence: TGTGCCAGCAGTGCCCCAAGGACAGGGGTGAGTGAAAAACTGTTTTTT. Its translation: CASSAPRTGVSEKLFF. The chain couples TRBV2 to TRBJ1-4; 9 positions agree with TRBD1. The CDR3 is made up of 16 amino acids. After removal of 4 bases from V and 7 bases from J, the junction contained 10 bases not matched to a gene. Germline-derived CDR1 and CDR2 are SNHLY and FYNNEI. Full variable domain (rest looked up from reference TRBV2 and TRBJ1-4): EPEVTQTPSHQVTQMGQEVILRCVPISNHLYFYWYRQILGQKVEFLVSFYNNEISEKSEIFDDQFSVERPDGSNFTLKIRSTKLEDSAMYFCASSAPRTGVSEKLFFGSGTQLSVL.

The chain couples TRBV27 to TRBJ2-7; D is possibly TRBD1 (5 bases). This CDR3 comprises 13 residues. Germline V CDR1 and CDR2: MNHEY, SMNVEV (reference sequence). The V end was cut by 7 bases, the J end by 2 bases, with 12 bases between. The DNA for the CDR3 is TGTGCCAGCAAGAGGCAGGACACCTACGAGCAGTACTTC. It translates to CASKRQDTYEQYF.

The genes are TRBV4-1 and TRBJ2-5, with 7 bases lining up with TRBD2. V gave up 4 bases and J gave up 0 bases; unmatched junction bases: 11. The CDR3 length is 17 residues. In germline, CDR1 is MGHRA, CDR2 YSYEKL. The CDR3 DNA sequence: TGCGCCAGCAGCCCCCAGACGGGGGGACCGTACCAAGAGACCCAGTACTTC. Its translation: CASSPQTGGPYQETQYF.

As to this clone: One junction end does not reproduce the germline sequence, and a read error may be involved. In the same sample, other DNA sequences code for this CDR3. CDR3 bases: TGTGCCAGCAGCAACAGACTAGCGGGAGGGCCTCCTACCTTC. Translated, it gives CASSNRLAGGPPTF. The chain joins TRBV7-6 to TRBJ2-7; 14 bases match TRBD2. Germline CDR1 and CDR2: SGHVS and FNYEAQ. The CDR3 is made up of 14 amino acids.

J is TRBJ2-3 and V is TRBV7-3; maybe TRBD2 (6 bases). The ends were cut back, 5 bases at V and 0 bases at J, with 9 bases in the middle. The CDR3 runs 14 residues. Germline V gene data show CDR1 as SGHTA and CDR2 as FQGTGA. The DNA of the CDR3 is TGTGCCAGCAGCATGGGACTTAGCACAGATACGCAGTATTTT. It yields the protein CASSMGLSTDTQYF. Full variable domain (rest looked up from reference TRBV7-3 and TRBJ2-3): GAGVSQTPSNKVTEKGKYVELRCDPISGHTALYWYRQSLGQGPEFLIYFQGTGAADDSGLPNDRFFAVRPEGSVSTLKIQRTERGDSAVYLCASSMGLSTDTQYFGPGTRLTVL.

This clone was recorded once. The CDR3 sequence: CASSQVATSGRNEQFF. The CDR3 DNA reads as TGTGCCAGCAGCCAAGTAGCGACTAGCGGGAGGAATGAGCAGTTCTTC. This chain connects TRBV4-2 to TRBJ2-1; 13 positions agree with TRBD2. This CDR3 has 16 amino acids. V shed 1 base and J 7 bases; nucleotides not matched to a gene: 4. The germline CDR1 and CDR2 sequences are LGHNA and YNFKEQ.

A remark on this clone: A single base separates this from a much larger clone, so it may be a read error. The chain links TRBV5-6 to TRBJ2-7, with a weak D call TRBD1 (5 bases). Germline V CDR1 and CDR2: SGHDT, YYEEEE. The V and J ends lost 2 bases and 12 bases respectively, with 18 bases between them. The CDR3 has 13 residues. For the CDR3, the DNA is TGTGCCAGCAGCTTAGGGGTTGAGCCCAGGCCGTACTTC. Translation: CASSLGVEPRPYF.

The rearrangement uses TRBV7-2 and TRBJ2-5; the D gene is possibly TRBD2 (5 bases). The germline V and J ends were trimmed by 1 base and 3 bases, with 12 bases remaining between them. The CDR3 is 15 amino acids. Germline values: CDR1 SGHTA, CDR2 FQGNSA. Here the CDR3 reads CASSLGDLAEETQYF. As DNA, the CDR3 is TGTGCCAGCAGCTTAGGGGATCTAGCCGAAGAGACCCAGTACTTC.

Concerning this clone itself: A read error may produce the germline difference seen at one junction end. V and J are TRBV19 and TRBJ2-1; no clear D. Looked up from germline, CDR1 is LNHDA and CDR2 is SQIVND (reference sequence). The CDR3 is 13 residues long. The CDR3 loop is CASSIGLYNGQFF. The CDR3 DNA follows: TGTGCCAGTAGTATTGGCCTATACAATGGGCAGTTCTTC.

For this clone: A far larger clone is off by one base, so a read error is likely. The chain recombines TRBV2 with TRBJ2-5; TRBD2 aligns across 13 bases. Germline V gene data show CDR1 as SNHLY and CDR2 as FYNNEI. The CDR3 totals 16 residues. V gave up 0 bases and J gave up 11 bases; unmatched junction bases: 9. In DNA, the CDR3 is TGTGCCAGCAGTGAAGCCGGACTAGCGGGAGCGGAAGAGCAGTACTTC. As protein: CASSEAGLAGAEEQYF.

The chain combines TRBV6-6 with TRBJ1-1; D possibly corresponds to TRBD1 (5 bases). This CDR3 spans 16 amino acids. Germline CDR1 and CDR2: MNHNY and SVGAGI (reference sequence). V lost 5 bases to trimming and J lost 0 bases, with 16 bases between them. DNA for the CDR3: TGTGCCAGCAGTCCCACCTCGACAGAATTGAACACTGAAGCTTTCTTT. Protein product: CASSPTSTELNTEAFF.

This clone was seen just once. The chain links TRBV18 to TRBJ2-6; tentatively, D is TRBD1 or TRBD2 (5 bases each). Trimming took 3 bases from V and 0 from J, leaving 18 bases between them. This CDR3 region has 19 residues. Germline-derived CDR1 and CDR2 are KGHSH and LQKENI. CDR3 coding DNA: TGTGCCAGCTCACCTACCTCCGGGGCAGCGGACTCTGGGGCCAACGTCCTGACTTTC. The encoded protein is CASSPTSGAADSGANVLTF.

The rearrangement joins TRBV7-8 to TRBJ1-4; D uncertain. V was clipped by 5 bases and J by 7 bases, with 17 bases between them. The CDR3 contains 15 residues. The germline V gene has CDR1 SGHVS and CDR2 FQNEAQ. DNA for the CDR3: TGTGCCAGCAGCCGGGTGCGCCTAAAGGGTGAAAAACTGTTTTTT. It specifies CASSRVRLKGEKLFF.

The chain couples TRBV27 to TRBJ2-6; D ambiguous. CDR3 length equals 14 residues. The ends were cut back, 7 bases at V and 3 bases at J, with 10 bases in the middle. CDR1 and CDR2 from the germline V gene are MNHEY and SMNVEV (reference sequence). DNA for the CDR3: TGTGCCAGCACCCAGGTCGGTGGGGCCAACGTCCTGACTTTC. Translated, it gives CASTQVGGANVLTF.

This clone occurred many times. Other DNA sequences in the sample encode the same CDR3. The chain is built from TRBV11-1 and TRBJ2-6; tentatively, D is TRBD1 (5 bases). In germline, CDR1 is SGHAT, CDR2 FQDESV (reference sequence). There are 16 residues in the CDR3. Trimming took 5 bases from V and 3 from J, leaving 14 bases between them. The CDR3 DNA reads TGTGCCAGCAGCCCGGGCCAGGGTAATGGGGCCAACGTCCTGACTTTC. This codes for CASSPGQGNGANVLTF.

This clone was seen at least ten times. The same CDR3 can be traced to other DNA sequences in this sample. The chain employs TRBV5-1 and TRBJ2-5; perhaps D is TRBD1 or TRBD2 (5 bases each). Germline-derived CDR1 and CDR2 are SGHRS and YFSETQ. This CDR3 contains 16 residues. V was trimmed by 4 bases and J by 2 bases, leaving 18 bases between them. Here the CDR3 DNA reads TGCGCCAGCAGCAATACGGGGCCTACCTTACAAGAGACCCAGTACTTC. It encodes CASSNTGPTLQETQYF. Filled out from reference TRBV5-1 and TRBJ2-5, the complete variable domain reads KAGVTQTPRYLIKTRGQQVTLSCSPISGHRSVSWYQQTPGQGLQFLFEYFSETQRNKGNFPGRFSGRQFSNSRSEMNVSTLELGDSALYLCASSNTGPTLQETQYFGPGTRLLVL.

This clone was found once. A far larger clone is just one base off, so this is likely a read error. The chain uses TRBV28 and TRBJ2-1, with D hard to call. The CDR3 is made up of 14 amino acids. The V end was cut by 6 bases, the J end by 0 bases, with 9 bases between. Germline lookup yields CDR1 MDHEN and CDR2 SYDVKM. The CDR3 DNA reads as TGTGCCAGCAGGTCGAGGAACTCCTACAATGAGCAGTTCTTC. Amino acid sequence: CASRSRNSYNEQFF.

V gene TRBV7-9 combines with J gene TRBJ2-7; TRBD1 is a possible D gene (6 bases). Germline lookup yields CDR1 SEHNR and CDR2 FQNEAQ (reference sequence). V was cut by 5 bases and J by 3 bases, with 11 bases left in between. CDR3 length: 13 amino acids. The CDR3: CASSPTGFYEQYF. In DNA, the CDR3 is TGTGCCAGCAGCCCGACAGGCTTCTACGAGCAGTACTTC. The full variable domain, in which reference TRBV7-9 and TRBJ2-7 provide the parts outside the CDR3, is DTGVSQNPRHKITKRGQNVTFRCDPISEHNRLYWYRQTLGQGPEFLTYFQNEAQLEKSRLLSDRFSAERPKGSFSTLEIQRTEQGDSAMYLCASSPTGFYEQYFGPGTRLTVT.

Note on this clone: A single base is all that separates this from a far larger clone, so a read error is likely. The CDR3 nucleotides read TGTGTCAGCAGCCAGGGACAGATCCAAGAGACCCAGTACTTC. Translating it yields CVSSQGQIQETQYF. This rearrangement joins TRBV5-8 to TRBJ2-5, with TRBD1 matching over 7 bases. Germline lookup yields CDR1 SGHTS and CDR2 YDEGEE. The CDR3 is 14 amino acids.